This TCR beta chain was sequenced during a study of T cell repertoires in cytomegalovirus infection. For the study at large: Well-studied HLA-B-restricted CMV epitopes were used in the study alongside recently identified HLA-C-restricted ones. It can be stated that public TCR beta signatures indicated CMV infection as well as a matching HLA type. Study findings and constraints: In two of eight donors, the top clonotype was HLA-C-restricted CMV-specific. Summed public TCR beta family frequency identified CMV carriers bearing the relevant HLA.

A word on this clonotype: Its antigen is currently unknown.

Germline-derived CDR1 and CDR2 are MNHEY and SMNVEV (reference sequence). Losses at the gene ends were 6 bases for V and 2 bases for J; bases not matched to a gene: 15. This CDR3 contains 17 residues. TCRdb itself ran the reads through MiXCR, one entry per CDR3 protein. This table holds hundreds of thousands of distinct CDR3 sequences, 40% to 50% found once. The sequence came from a human donor in good health (CMV status not recorded). Some clones in this sample may be carry-over from other donors' samples. The chain combines TRBV27 with TRBJ2-5, with TRBD1 identical over 7 bases. This sample comprised cultured PBMCs, obtained from culture after CMV antigen stimulation. CDR3 loop: CASRNVYKGQRQETQYF. CDR3 in DNA: TGTGCCAGCAGAAACGTGTATAAGGGACAGCGACAAGAGACCCAGTACTTC.